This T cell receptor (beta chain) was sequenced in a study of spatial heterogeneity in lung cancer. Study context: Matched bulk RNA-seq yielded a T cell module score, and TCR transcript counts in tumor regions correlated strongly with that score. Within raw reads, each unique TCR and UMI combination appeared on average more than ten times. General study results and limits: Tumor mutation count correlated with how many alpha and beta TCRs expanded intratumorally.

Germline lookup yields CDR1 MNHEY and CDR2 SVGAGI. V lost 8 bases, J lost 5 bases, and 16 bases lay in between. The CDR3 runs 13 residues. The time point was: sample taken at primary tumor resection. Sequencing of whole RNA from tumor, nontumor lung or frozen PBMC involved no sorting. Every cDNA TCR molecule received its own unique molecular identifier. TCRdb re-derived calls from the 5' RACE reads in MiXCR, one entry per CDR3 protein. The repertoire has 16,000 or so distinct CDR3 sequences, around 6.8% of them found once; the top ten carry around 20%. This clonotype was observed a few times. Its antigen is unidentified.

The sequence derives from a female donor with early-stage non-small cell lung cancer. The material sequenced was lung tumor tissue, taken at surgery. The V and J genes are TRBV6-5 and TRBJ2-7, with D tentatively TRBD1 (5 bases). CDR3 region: CASHSRLGDEQYF. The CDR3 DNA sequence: TGTGCCAGCCACTCTCGGTTAGGGGACGAGCAGTACTTC.